The rows below give T cell receptor beta chains drawn from one sample of a study of blood T cell repertoires in COVID-19. Libraries were prepared by immunoSEQ multiplex PCR; TCRdb keeps only in-frame clonotypes and omits some of them. Found here are around 450,000 clones, roughly 91% of them singletons; the top ten hold 0.6%. Sequenced input: PBMCs or T cells enriched from blood (not recorded which). The source is a man aged 18 to 30 who had recovered from COVID-19. Both conserved end residues are part of each CDR3. Fields, in order: V gene, J gene, clone size, D gene, CDR3 length, CDR3 DNA, CDR3 protein. A D gene is named only where the DNA matches it firmly. Clone size is not always given. Where it is, it says once, few, many or a class for expanded clones.

v_gene: TRBV9; j_gene: TRBJ2-2; abundance: NA; d_gene: NA; len: 16; CDR3nt: TGTGCCAGCAGCCCCTCGAACCCCCGCGAGACCGGGGAGCTGTTTTTT; CDR3aa: CASSPSNPRETGELFF
v_gene: TRBV9; j_gene: TRBJ1-6; abundance: NA; d_gene: TRBD1; len: 15; CDR3nt: TGTGCCAGCAGCGTAGAGGACAGGTTTAATTCACCCCTCCACTTT; CDR3aa: CASSVEDRFNSPLHF
v_gene: TRBV9; j_gene: TRBJ2-1; abundance: NA; d_gene: NA; len: 15; CDR3nt: TGTGCCAGCACCGTCGGGGCTAGCGCCAACAATGAGCAGTTCTTC; CDR3aa: CASTVGASANNEQFF
v_gene: TRBV2; j_gene: TRBJ2-5; abundance: NA; d_gene: NA; len: 14; CDR3nt: TGTGCCAGCAGGACCCTGACAGAAAAAGAGACCCAGTACTTC; CDR3aa: CASRTLTEKETQYF
v_gene: TRBV7-9; j_gene: TRBJ2-2; abundance: NA; d_gene: TRBD1; len: 15; CDR3nt: TGTGCCAGCAGCCGGGACAGGGCGAACACCGGGGAGCTGTTTTTT; CDR3aa: CASSRDRANTGELFF
v_gene: TRBV9; j_gene: TRBJ1-2; abundance: NA; d_gene: NA; len: 15; CDR3nt: TGTGCCAGCAGCGTGGGAGGGGCAACTAACTATGGCTACACCTTC; CDR3aa: CASSVGGATNYGYTF
v_gene: TRBV18; j_gene: TRBJ2-1; abundance: once; d_gene: NA; len: 12; CDR3nt: TGTGCCAGCTCACCCGCGCAGGGTGAGCAGTTCTTC; CDR3aa: CASSPAQGEQFF
v_gene: TRBV29-1; j_gene: TRBJ2-2; abundance: NA; d_gene: NA; len: 13; CDR3nt: TGCAGCGTTGATCAGGGGAACACCGGGGAGCTGTTTTTT; CDR3aa: CSVDQGNTGELFF
v_gene: TRBV29-1; j_gene: TRBJ1-5; abundance: once; d_gene: TRBD1; len: 13; CDR3nt: TGCAGCGTTGGGCTACAGGGGAGTCAGCCCCAGCATTTT; CDR3aa: CSVGLQGSQPQHF
v_gene: TRBV27; j_gene: TRBJ1-6; abundance: NA; d_gene: TRBD1; len: 15; CDR3nt: TGTGCCAGCAGTTCCACCGGGACAGGGAGTTCACCCCTCCACTTT; CDR3aa: CASSSTGTGSSPLHF
v_gene: TRBV14; j_gene: TRBJ1-3; abundance: NA; d_gene: NA; len: 14; CDR3nt: TGTGCCAGCAGCCAAGTGGAACAGGGAAACACCATATATTTT; CDR3aa: CASSQVEQGNTIYF
v_gene: TRBV5-4; j_gene: TRBJ1-2; abundance: NA; d_gene: TRBD1; len: 16; CDR3nt: TGTGCCAGCAGCGCGGACAGGACACGACAAAGATATGGCTACACCTTC; CDR3aa: CASSADRTRQRYGYTF
v_gene: TRBV28; j_gene: TRBJ1-2; abundance: NA; d_gene: TRBD1; len: 13; CDR3nt: TGTGCCAGCAGTTTATGGACAGGGTCTGGCTACACCTTC; CDR3aa: CASSLWTGSGYTF
v_gene: TRBV4-1; j_gene: TRBJ1-1; abundance: NA; d_gene: NA; len: 13; CDR3nt: TGCGCCAGCAGCCGAATGGAGGACAGAGAAGCTTTCTTT; CDR3aa: CASSRMEDREAFF
v_gene: TRBV10-2; j_gene: TRBJ2-3; abundance: few; d_gene: NA; len: 12; CDR3nt: TGCGCCAGCAGTGAACTCGCAGATACGCAGTATTTT; CDR3aa: CASSELADTQYF
v_gene: TRBV5-1; j_gene: TRBJ1-1; abundance: NA; d_gene: NA; len: 13; CDR3nt: TGCGCCAGCGCCGGGACAAGGCACACTGAAGCTTTCTTT; CDR3aa: CASAGTRHTEAFF
v_gene: TRBV5-1; j_gene: TRBJ2-1; abundance: NA; d_gene: TRBD2; len: 16; CDR3nt: TGCGCCAGCAGCCTAGTGACTAGCGGGAGGGTAAGTGAGCAGTTCTTC; CDR3aa: CASSLVTSGRVSEQFF
v_gene: TRBV13; j_gene: TRBJ1-4; abundance: NA; d_gene: NA; len: 11; CDR3nt: TGTGCCAGCAGCCTAAGTCCAAAACTGTTTTTT; CDR3aa: CASSLSPKLFF
v_gene: TRBV19; j_gene: TRBJ1-4; abundance: NA; d_gene: TRBD1; len: 14; CDR3nt: TGTGCCAGTAGTATCCAGGGGGCGGTTGAAAAACTGTTTTTT; CDR3aa: CASSIQGAVEKLFF
v_gene: TRBV5-1; j_gene: TRBJ1-4; abundance: NA; d_gene: NA; len: 15; CDR3nt: TGCGCCAGCAGCGGGATAGGGGGAGATGGTGAAAAACTGTTTTTT; CDR3aa: CASSGIGGDGEKLFF
v_gene: TRBV28; j_gene: TRBJ1-5; abundance: NA; d_gene: TRBD1; len: 16; CDR3nt: TGTGCCAGCAGTTTATTCGGTGGCAGGGGGCCGCAGCCCCAGCATTTT; CDR3aa: CASSLFGGRGPQPQHF
v_gene: TRBV9; j_gene: TRBJ1-5; abundance: NA; d_gene: NA; len: 14; CDR3nt: TGTGCCAGCAGCGCCACAGGGTGGGAGCAGCCCCAGCATTTT; CDR3aa: CASSATGWEQPQHF
v_gene: TRBV2; j_gene: TRBJ2-1; abundance: once; d_gene: NA; len: 15; CDR3nt: TGTGCCAGCAGTTTGGGGGGAGGCCCCTACAATGAGCAGTTCTTC; CDR3aa: CASSLGGGPYNEQFF
v_gene: TRBV25-1; j_gene: TRBJ2-1; abundance: NA; d_gene: TRBD2; len: 17; CDR3nt: TGTGCCAGCAGTGAATTAAGGAGCGGGGGGGCAGAAAATGAGCAGTTCTTC; CDR3aa: CASSELRSGGAENEQFF
v_gene: TRBV9; j_gene: TRBJ1-3; abundance: NA; d_gene: NA; len: 17; CDR3nt: TGTGCCAGCAGCGTAGAAGGGTTGGGGGCCTCTGGAAACACCATATATTTT; CDR3aa: CASSVEGLGASGNTIYF
v_gene: TRBV24-1; j_gene: TRBJ2-2; abundance: once; d_gene: NA; len: 16; CDR3nt: TGTGCCACCAGTGTTGTAGGCCGACGGGGCACCGGGGAGCTGTTTTTT; CDR3aa: CATSVVGRRGTGELFF
v_gene: TRBV30; j_gene: TRBJ1-5; abundance: NA; d_gene: NA; len: 13; CDR3nt: TGTGCCTGCCGAGGTGGGTTGGATCAGCCCCAGCATTTT; CDR3aa: CACRGGLDQPQHF
v_gene: TRBV4-1; j_gene: TRBJ2-6; abundance: NA; d_gene: NA; len: 16; CDR3nt: TGCGCCAGCAGCCAAGGTGAGGGCTCTGGGGCCAACGTCCTGACTTTC; CDR3aa: CASSQGEGSGANVLTF
v_gene: TRBV2; j_gene: TRBJ1-1; abundance: NA; d_gene: NA; len: 15; CDR3nt: TGTGCCAGCAGTGAAGTTCGGTCGGGGAACACTGAAGCTTTCTTT; CDR3aa: CASSEVRSGNTEAFF
v_gene: TRBV9; j_gene: TRBJ2-1; abundance: NA; d_gene: TRBD1; len: 16; CDR3nt: TGTGCCAGCAGCGCGGGACAGTCGATATCCTACAATGAGCAGTTCTTC; CDR3aa: CASSAGQSISYNEQFF
v_gene: TRBV29-1; j_gene: TRBJ1-1; abundance: NA; d_gene: TRBD1; len: 12; CDR3nt: TGCAGCGGGGGACAGCCTAACACTGAAGCTTTCTTT; CDR3aa: CSGGQPNTEAFF
v_gene: TRBV28; j_gene: TRBJ2-3; abundance: NA; d_gene: TRBD2; len: 16; CDR3nt: TGTGCCAGCAGTCCCCTTAGTAGCGGGAGCACAGATACGCAGTATTTT; CDR3aa: CASSPLSSGSTDTQYF
v_gene: TRBV10-2; j_gene: TRBJ1-2; abundance: many; d_gene: NA; len: 12; CDR3nt: TGCGCCAGCAGTCAAGGGGCGTATGGCTACACCTTC; CDR3aa: CASSQGAYGYTF
v_gene: TRBV5-1; j_gene: TRBJ2-1; abundance: NA; d_gene: NA; len: 13; CDR3nt: TGCGCCAGCAGCTTGGGGCTAGATAATGAGCAGTTCTTC; CDR3aa: CASSLGLDNEQFF
v_gene: TRBV28; j_gene: TRBJ2-7; abundance: once; d_gene: TRBD1; len: 16; CDR3nt: TGTGCCAGTCCTCCCACTCGGGACAGTGCCTCCTACGAGCAGTACTTC; CDR3aa: CASPPTRDSASYEQYF
v_gene: TRBV10-1; j_gene: TRBJ1-6; abundance: once; d_gene: NA; len: 13; CDR3nt: TGCGCCAGCACTCGGGGCTATAATTCACCCCTCCACTTT; CDR3aa: CASTRGYNSPLHF
v_gene: TRBV5-4; j_gene: TRBJ2-4; abundance: NA; d_gene: TRBD2; len: 13; CDR3nt: TGTGCCAGCAGTACCGGCCGGGAGGGCATTCAGTACTTC; CDR3aa: CASSTGREGIQYF
v_gene: TRBV6-2/TRBV6-3; j_gene: TRBJ1-6; abundance: NA; d_gene: TRBD1; len: 15; CDR3nt: TGTGCCAGCAGTCCCCTTGGACAGGTTAATTCACCCCTCCACTTT; CDR3aa: CASSPLGQVNSPLHF
v_gene: TRBV6-5; j_gene: TRBJ1-1; abundance: NA; d_gene: NA; len: 13; CDR3nt: TGTGCCAGCAGGATCAGGGATAACACTGAAGCTTTCTTT; CDR3aa: CASRIRDNTEAFF
v_gene: TRBV14; j_gene: TRBJ2-1; abundance: NA; d_gene: TRBD2; len: 17; CDR3nt: TGTGCCAGCAGCCACCTACGGACTAGCGGAATTAACAATGAGCAGTTCTTC; CDR3aa: CASSHLRTSGINNEQFF
v_gene: TRBV6-6; j_gene: TRBJ1-6; abundance: few; d_gene: NA; len: 17; CDR3nt: TGTGCCAGCAGCCGAAATGGGGGGGCGAAAGGAAATTCACCCCTCCACTTT; CDR3aa: CASSRNGGAKGNSPLHF
v_gene: TRBV28; j_gene: TRBJ2-1; abundance: NA; d_gene: TRBD1; len: 16; CDR3nt: TGTGCCAGCAGTGTGCTGACAGGGGGCTCCTACAATGAGCAGTTCTTC; CDR3aa: CASSVLTGGSYNEQFF
v_gene: TRBV6-1; j_gene: TRBJ2-3; abundance: many; d_gene: NA; len: 15; CDR3nt: TGTGCCAGCAGTGATGAGAAGCGCAGCACAGATACGCAGTATTTT; CDR3aa: CASSDEKRSTDTQYF
v_gene: TRBV24-1; j_gene: TRBJ2-7; abundance: NA; d_gene: NA; len: 13; CDR3nt: TGTGCCACCAGTGACAACAGGTTCTACGAGCAGTACTTC; CDR3aa: CATSDNRFYEQYF
v_gene: TRBV14; j_gene: TRBJ1-2; abundance: NA; d_gene: NA; len: 14; CDR3nt: TGTGCCAGCAGCCCTCCAGGGTTCGGATATGGCTACACCTTC; CDR3aa: CASSPPGFGYGYTF
v_gene: TRBV6-5; j_gene: TRBJ2-7; abundance: NA; d_gene: TRBD2; len: 13; CDR3nt: TGTGCCAGCTCCCCGGGGGGTCGCTACGAGCAGTACTTC; CDR3aa: CASSPGGRYEQYF
v_gene: TRBV28; j_gene: TRBJ2-7; abundance: NA; d_gene: TRBD1; len: 13; CDR3nt: TGTGCCAGCAGACCGGGACAGACCTACGAGCAGTACTTC; CDR3aa: CASRPGQTYEQYF
v_gene: TRBV6-5; j_gene: TRBJ1-2; abundance: few; d_gene: TRBD1; len: 14; CDR3nt: TGTGCCAGCAGTTACTCAAAGGGGGCTGATGGCTACACCTTC; CDR3aa: CASSYSKGADGYTF
v_gene: TRBV5-6; j_gene: TRBJ1-4; abundance: once; d_gene: TRBD1; len: 16; CDR3nt: TGTGCCAGCAGCTTGGGATCCGGGACAGGGCTTGAAAAACTGTTTTTT; CDR3aa: CASSLGSGTGLEKLFF
v_gene: TRBV9; j_gene: TRBJ1-3; abundance: NA; d_gene: TRBD1; len: 16; CDR3nt: TGTGCCAGCAGCGATCTTCCAGGGGGGTCTGGAAACACCATATATTTT; CDR3aa: CASSDLPGGSGNTIYF
v_gene: TRBV7-9; j_gene: TRBJ1-1; abundance: NA; d_gene: NA; len: 13; CDR3nt: TGTGCCAGCAGCGCACAGGGGAACACTGAAGCTTTCTTT; CDR3aa: CASSAQGNTEAFF
v_gene: TRBV3-1/TRBV3-2; j_gene: TRBJ1-2; abundance: NA; d_gene: TRBD1; len: 16; CDR3nt: TGTGCCAGCAGCCTCCAGGGGGCGGGCGACGGCTATGGCTACACCTTC; CDR3aa: CASSLQGAGDGYGYTF
v_gene: TRBV5-4; j_gene: TRBJ1-2; abundance: NA; d_gene: TRBD1; len: 15; CDR3nt: TGTGCCAGCAGCCGACAGGGGGCGAATTTCCATGGCTACACCTTC; CDR3aa: CASSRQGANFHGYTF
v_gene: TRBV6-5; j_gene: TRBJ1-1; abundance: NA; d_gene: TRBD1; len: 13; CDR3nt: TGTGCCGCCCAGACAGGGATCGACACTGAAGCTTTCTTT; CDR3aa: CAAQTGIDTEAFF
v_gene: TRBV4-1; j_gene: TRBJ1-1; abundance: once; d_gene: TRBD1; len: 18; CDR3nt: TGCGCCAGCAGCACTCCTCCCGGGACAGGGGTCTTTAACACTGAAGCTTTCTTT; CDR3aa: CASSTPPGTGVFNTEAFF
v_gene: TRBV19; j_gene: TRBJ2-2; abundance: NA; d_gene: NA; len: 14; CDR3nt: TGTGCCAGTAGTATTAACACCTACACCGGGGAGCTGTTTTTT; CDR3aa: CASSINTYTGELFF
v_gene: TRBV28; j_gene: TRBJ1-3; abundance: NA; d_gene: TRBD1; len: 16; CDR3nt: TGTGCCAGCAGCCCCCAGGGGGTGATGGGTGGAAACACCATATATTTT; CDR3aa: CASSPQGVMGGNTIYF